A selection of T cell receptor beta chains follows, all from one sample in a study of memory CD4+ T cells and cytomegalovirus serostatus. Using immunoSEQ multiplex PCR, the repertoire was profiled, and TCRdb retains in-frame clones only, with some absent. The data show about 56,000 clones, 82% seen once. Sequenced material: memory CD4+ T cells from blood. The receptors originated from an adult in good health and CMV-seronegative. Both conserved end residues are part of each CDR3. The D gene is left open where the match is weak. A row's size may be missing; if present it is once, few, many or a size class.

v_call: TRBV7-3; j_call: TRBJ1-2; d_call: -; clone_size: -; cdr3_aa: CASSSGGGGNYGYTF; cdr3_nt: TGTGCCAGCAGCTCGGGGGGCGGCGGCAACTATGGCTACACCTTC
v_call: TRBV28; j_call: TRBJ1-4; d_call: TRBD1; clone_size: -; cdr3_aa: CASSLTGGGEKLFF; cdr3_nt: TGTGCCAGCAGTTTAACAGGGGGCGGAGAAAAACTGTTTTTT
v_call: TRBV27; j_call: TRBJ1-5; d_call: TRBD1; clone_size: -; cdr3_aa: CASSPMGGQGAYQPQHF; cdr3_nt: TGTGCCAGCAGTCCCATGGGGGGACAGGGTGCTTATCAGCCCCAGCATTTT
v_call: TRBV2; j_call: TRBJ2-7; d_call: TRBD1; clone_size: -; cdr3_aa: CASRTGGYEQYF; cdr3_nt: TGTGCCAGCAGGACAGGGGGCTACGAGCAGTACTTC
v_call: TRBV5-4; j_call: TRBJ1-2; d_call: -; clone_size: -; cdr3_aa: CASSKGEPPFYGYTF; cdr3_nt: TGTGCCAGCAGTAAGGGAGAACCCCCCTTCTATGGCTACACCTTC
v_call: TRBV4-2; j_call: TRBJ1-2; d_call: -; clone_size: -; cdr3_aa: CASSQDSRGYGYTF; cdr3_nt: TGTGCCAGCAGCCAAGATAGCAGGGGCTATGGCTACACCTTC
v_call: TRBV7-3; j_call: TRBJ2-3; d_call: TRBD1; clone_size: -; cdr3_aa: CASSPGTGTQYF; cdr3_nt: TGTGCCAGCAGCCCCGGGACAGGGACGCAGTATTTT
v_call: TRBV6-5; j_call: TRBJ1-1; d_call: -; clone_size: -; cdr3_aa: CASSGWTEAFF; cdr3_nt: TGTGCCAGCAGCGGGTGGACTGAAGCTTTCTTT
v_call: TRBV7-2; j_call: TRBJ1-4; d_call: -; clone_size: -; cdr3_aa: CASSFLDREKLFF; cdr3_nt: TGTGCCAGCAGCTTTCTGGACCGGGAAAAACTGTTTTTT
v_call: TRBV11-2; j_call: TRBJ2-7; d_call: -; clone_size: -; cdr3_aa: CASSLAGDASLEQYF; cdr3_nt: TGTGCCAGCAGCTTAGCAGGGGACGCTTCTCTCGAGCAGTACTTC
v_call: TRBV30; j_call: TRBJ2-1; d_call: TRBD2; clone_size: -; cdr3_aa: CAWSLRGAVVRQFF; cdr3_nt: TGTGCCTGGAGTCTGCGGGGGGCTGTCGTCAGGCAGTTCTTC
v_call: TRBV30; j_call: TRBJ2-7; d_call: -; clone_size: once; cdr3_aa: CAWTLRGGSSYEQYF; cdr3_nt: TGTGCCTGGACCTTGAGAGGGGGTAGCTCCTACGAGCAGTACTTC
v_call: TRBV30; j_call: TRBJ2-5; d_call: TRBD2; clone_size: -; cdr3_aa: CAWSVLAVQETQYF; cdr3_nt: TGTGCCTGGAGTGTACTAGCGGTCCAAGAGACCCAGTACTTC
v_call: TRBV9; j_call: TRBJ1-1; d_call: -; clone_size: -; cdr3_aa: CASSVEGHKEAFF; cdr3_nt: TGTGCCAGCAGCGTAGAGGGCCACAAGGAGGCTTTCTTT
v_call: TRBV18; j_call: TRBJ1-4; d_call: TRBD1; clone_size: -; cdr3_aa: CASSPGTGLNEKLFF; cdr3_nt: TGTGCCAGCTCACCTGGGACAGGGCTTAATGAAAAACTGTTTTTT
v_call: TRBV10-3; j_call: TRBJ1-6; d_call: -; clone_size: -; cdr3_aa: CAITMGPPLHF; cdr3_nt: TGTGCCATCACCATGGGACCACCCCTCCACTTT
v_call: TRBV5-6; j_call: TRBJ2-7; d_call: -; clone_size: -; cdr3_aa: CASSSTRSYEQYF; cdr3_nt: TGTGCCAGCAGCTCAACAAGATCCTACGAGCAGTACTTC
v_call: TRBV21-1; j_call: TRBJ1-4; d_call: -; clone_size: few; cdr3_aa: CASSPRTGLNEKLFF; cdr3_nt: TGTGCCAGCAGCCCCCGGACAGGGCTGAATGAAAAACTGTTTTTT
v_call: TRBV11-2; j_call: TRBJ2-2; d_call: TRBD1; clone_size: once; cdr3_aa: CASSLRSGQGLNTGELFF; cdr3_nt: TGTGCCAGCAGCTTAAGGTCTGGACAGGGCTTGAACACCGGGGAGCTGTTTTTT
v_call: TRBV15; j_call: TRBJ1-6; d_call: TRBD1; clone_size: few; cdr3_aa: CATSREPRDRASPLHF; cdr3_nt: TGTGCCACCAGCAGAGAACCCCGGGACAGGGCTTCACCCCTCCACTTT
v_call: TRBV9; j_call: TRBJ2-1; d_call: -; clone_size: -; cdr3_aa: CASSPRLSPNEQFF; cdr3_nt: TGTGCCAGCAGCCCACGTCTTTCCCCCAATGAGCAGTTCTTC
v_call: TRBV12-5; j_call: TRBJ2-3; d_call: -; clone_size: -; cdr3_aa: CASGPGQSGNYPDTQYF; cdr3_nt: TGTGCTAGTGGTCCAGGACAGAGCGGGAACTACCCAGATACGCAGTATTTT
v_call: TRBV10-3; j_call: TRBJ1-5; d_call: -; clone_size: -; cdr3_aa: CAISESTMGGQQSQPQHF; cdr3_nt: TGTGCCATCAGTGAGTCGACTATGGGGGGCCAACAGAGTCAGCCCCAGCATTTT
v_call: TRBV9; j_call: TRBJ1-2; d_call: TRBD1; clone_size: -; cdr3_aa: CASSVLPGGGGYTF; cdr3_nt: TGTGCCAGCAGCGTACTTCCAGGGGGAGGTGGCTACACCTTC
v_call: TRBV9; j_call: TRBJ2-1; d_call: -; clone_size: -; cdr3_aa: CASSVESFGNEQFF; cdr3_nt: TGTGCCAGCAGCGTAGAAAGTTTTGGCAATGAGCAGTTCTTC
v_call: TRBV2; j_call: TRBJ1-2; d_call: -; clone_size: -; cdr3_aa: CASSEEGLNYGYTF; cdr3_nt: TGTGCCAGCAGTGAGGAGGGGTTGAACTATGGCTACACCTTC
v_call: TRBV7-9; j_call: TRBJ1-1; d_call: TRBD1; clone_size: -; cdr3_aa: CASSPHGTANTEAFF; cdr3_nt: TGTGCCAGCAGCCCTCACGGGACAGCGAACACTGAAGCTTTCTTT
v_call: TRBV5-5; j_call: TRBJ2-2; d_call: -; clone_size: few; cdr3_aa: CASSTRPGTGELFF; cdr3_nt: TGTGCCAGCAGCACACGCCCCGGCACCGGGGAGCTGTTTTTT
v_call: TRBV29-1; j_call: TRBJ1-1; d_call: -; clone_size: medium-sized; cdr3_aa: CSAHGVNTEAFF; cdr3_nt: TGCAGCGCCCACGGGGTAAACACTGAAGCTTTCTTT
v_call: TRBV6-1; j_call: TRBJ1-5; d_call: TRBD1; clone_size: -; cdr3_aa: CASSVPDRRNQPQHF; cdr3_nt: TGTGCCAGCAGTGTACCGGACAGGCGCAATCAGCCCCAGCATTTT